This T cell receptor (beta chain) was captured in a study of cytomegalovirus exposure and HLA in healthy donors. Background on the study: One earlier analysis, a look at around 170 million T cells, found fewer than 140 million unique TCR beta sequences. General study results and limits: Prior analysis indicated that the majority of TCR beta V segments exhibited productivity approximately 87% or approximately 30% of the time. A later analysis linked a missense DCLRE1C variant to TCR beta V- and J-gene trimming. Roughly uniform sequencing depth across donors was assumed, possibly incorrectly.

Germline V gives CDR1 GTSNPN, CDR2 SVGIG (reference sequence). Trimming removed 3 bases from V and 7 bases from J, with 25 bases in between. This CDR3 has 16 amino acids. With 60 Vbeta and 13 Jbeta primers, the PCR was carried out. Profiled with immunoSEQ multiplex PCR; TCRdb holds only in-frame clones, not every one. Of over 150,000 clones in the sample, approximately 78% were seen once. Remarks on this clone: The target antigen is unknown.

This chain links TRBV30 with TRBJ2-7, with D perhaps matching TRBD2 (6 bases). Material: PBMCs. The receptor comes from a girl aged 2 to 9 in good health and CMV-seropositive. This CDR3 reads CAWRGGRAKYWGEQYF. CDR3 in DNA: TGTGCCTGGAGGGGGGGTAGGGCAAAGTACTGGGGGGAGCAGTACTTC.